This TCR beta chain was identified in a study of tumor-infiltrating lymphocytes in primary liver carcinoma. About the research overall: Samples returned roughly 3.5 to 8 million productive TCRbeta reads, a yield that was similar across tissue types.

Priming with a constant-region primer yielded TCR beta cDNA from around 540 ng total RNA. Researchers made the TCR beta libraries by running three nested multiplex PCR rounds with slightly modified ARM-PCR. Both of the initial two PCR rounds ran for approximately 11 cycles and employed TRBV1-TRBV30 forward primers alongside a C-beta reverse primer. TCRdb re-derived calls from the multiplex PCR reads in MiXCR, one entry per CDR3 protein. The data show fewer than 350,000 distinct CDR3 sequences, about 62% seen once. Comment on this clonotype: Its specificity is not known. A junction end diverges from the germline sequence, so it may reflect a read error.

Study-wide points: Top-250-clone fractions were significantly higher in tumors than in blood (p = 0.039). Pairs comparing tumor with adjacent tissue or blood overlapped less than pairs drawn from tumor regions.

The CDR3 has 14 amino acids. Germline V lookup: CDR1 SGHNT, CDR2 YENEEA. They got blood RNA out of unsorted whole blood and also pulled out germline DNA. Source material: peripheral blood. V usage is TRBV11-3 and J usage is TRBJ2-3; the D gene is possibly TRBD2 (6 bases). The clonotype comes from a middle-aged man with primary liver carcinoma and hepatitis B virus infection. CDR3 amino acids: CVSGLGRETDTQYF. CDR3 DNA: TGTGTCAGCGGCTTGGGCCGGGAGACAGATACGCAGTATTTT.